The source of this T cell receptor beta chain is a study of blood T cell repertoires in COVID-19. Study-level background: Specimens from acute and convalescent COVID-19 originated in the United States, Italy and Spain. Sources were T cells, B-cell-depleted T cells, or PBMCs; the material itself was cDNA or gDNA.

This CDR3 has 16 amino acids. Germline V gene data show CDR1 as SNHLY and CDR2 as FYNNEI. V shed 3 bases, J shed 2 bases, and the junction held 0 bases outside the gene matches. The authors' processing: Amplification with reference gene primers provided the estimates of nucleated cell counts. Sequencing was performed with immunoSEQ multiplex PCR; in TCRdb, only in-frame clones are kept and a portion is missing. V and J calls and clone size are given by that table; D and trimming were obtained from the DNA. The repertoire holds roughly 36,000 clones, 90% seen once, with roughly 38% in the top ten. This TCR was recovered from a man in his 60s with active or convalescent COVID-19. The rearrangement links TRBV2 to TRBJ2-5; 16 bases match TRBD2. The specimen was peripheral blood. The CDR3 sequence is CASSEGLAGGQETQYF. The CDR3 nucleotides read TGTGCCAGCAGTGAGGGACTAGCGGGAGGGCAAGAGACCCAGTACTTC.